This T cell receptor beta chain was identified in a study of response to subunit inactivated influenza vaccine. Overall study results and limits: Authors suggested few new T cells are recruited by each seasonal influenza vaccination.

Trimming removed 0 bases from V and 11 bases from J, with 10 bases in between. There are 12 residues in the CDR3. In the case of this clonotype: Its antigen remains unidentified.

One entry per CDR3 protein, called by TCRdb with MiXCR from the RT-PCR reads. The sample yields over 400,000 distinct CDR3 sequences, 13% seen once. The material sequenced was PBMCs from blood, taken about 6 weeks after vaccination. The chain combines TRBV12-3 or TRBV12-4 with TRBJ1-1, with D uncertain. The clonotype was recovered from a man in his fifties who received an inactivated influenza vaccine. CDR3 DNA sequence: TGTGCCAGCAGTTTAGCGCTCCCGGGGGCTTTCTTT. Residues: CASSLALPGAFF.